This T cell receptor (beta chain) was retrieved from a study of identical twins (dated by TCRdb to the mid-2010s). Regarding the study in general: The study deep-sequenced TCR alpha and beta repertoires from monozygotic twins, unrelated adults of various ages and cord blood to test whether fetal clonotypes persist. To rule out contamination, replicate twin experiments were performed at different times with different library preparation protocols.

Every donor in the study was a healthy Caucasian. Three pairs of female monozygotic twins, all aged about 18 to 30 years, made up the twin cohort. Miltenyi CD45RO+ enrichment and human naive T-cell isolation kits were used to isolate memory (CD45RO+) and naive T cells from PBMC. Comment on this clonotype: Its cognate antigen has yet to be identified. It has no much larger one-base neighbor in the sample; base qualities were not kept.

The library was built by means of 5' RACE. The sample was run on an Illumina HiSeq 2000. Template switching introduced a universal primer binding site; the final cDNA contained a unique molecular identifier, enabling accurate counting of TCR cDNA molecules. Specific primers in the conserved constant-segment region were used to synthesize first-strand cDNA for TCR alpha and beta chains. To control for contamination, each cDNA library was double barcoded with a SMART-Mk sample barcode plus Illumina barcodes. TruSeq adapter sequences along with Illumina sample barcodes were introduced in two successive PCR steps. TCR alpha and beta cDNA libraries were sequenced on the Illumina HiSeq platform with custom primers. In the original analysis: Unique molecular identifiers were extracted from raw reads with MiGEC, and CDR3 positions were determined with MiXCR. For each individual, recombination models were inferred using an EM algorithm with the repgenHMM and IGoR tools. The analysis of shared clonotypes was done with the tcR package in R, with sharing normalized by the product of cloneset sizes. To study raw recombination without the effects of thymic and clonal selection, out-of-frame nonproductive sequences were analyzed. In-frame beta chains were kept once TCRdb had trimmed the public reads at Q25 with fastp and called clones with MiXCR. Each CDR3 protein appears once, grouped with its most common genes and DNA. The V and J calls here are based on TCRdb, not the publication. Within this sample are 240,000 or so distinct CDR3 sequences, with about 13% of them counted one time only. Together, the top ten hold 3.5% to 5% of the sample.

Per the germline V gene, SNHLY is the CDR1 and FYNNEI is the CDR2. From the cysteine up to the phenylalanine, the CDR3 has a length of 14 residues. CDR3 DNA is the only sequence kept; it has 42 bases, read in frame from the first base. The junction shows trimming of 7 bases on V and 0 bases on J, plus 10 bases between the germline ends. On the study overall, not on this receptor specifically: Zero-insertion analyses could be partly confounded by invariant T cells such as MAIT and iNKT, though diverse VJ usage argued against such confounding for most clonotypes. Conclusions relied on cross-sectional statistical analysis, since the same donors could not be followed over many years. Fewer insertions were carried by abundant cord blood beta clonotypes; a weaker similar trend was observed in young adult naive repertoires, while no such trend was observed in memory repertoires. The excess sharing between twins in beta out-of-frame sequences was weaker because fewer shared sequences reduced the signal-to-noise ratio. Compared with coincidental sharing between unrelated individuals, out-of-frame TCR alpha sequences shared between twins had an excess of sequences with low generation probability. Recombination models systematically underestimated out-of-frame TCR alpha sharing in monozygotic twins but agreed with sharing between unrelated individuals.

The same data also contributed to another study, on yellow fever vaccine responses in identical twins. The second study's authors report: The authors reported that the T cell response to vaccination in identical twins appeared partly convergent and partly personalized. In the study, vaccine-responding T cell clones were precisely tracked in identical twins.

The chain links TRBV2 with TRBJ2-1; too little of a D gene remains to name it. The sample comprised memory (CD45RO+) T cells sorted from blood. The cell subset or site tag for this specimen amounts to: CD45RO+ enriched T cells. The TCR sequence derives from a woman between 18 and 29 years old in good health. In nucleotide form, the sequence is TGTGCCAGCACGGGCTCTGCCTCCTACAATGAGCAGTTCTTC. Its translation is CASTGSASYNEQFF.